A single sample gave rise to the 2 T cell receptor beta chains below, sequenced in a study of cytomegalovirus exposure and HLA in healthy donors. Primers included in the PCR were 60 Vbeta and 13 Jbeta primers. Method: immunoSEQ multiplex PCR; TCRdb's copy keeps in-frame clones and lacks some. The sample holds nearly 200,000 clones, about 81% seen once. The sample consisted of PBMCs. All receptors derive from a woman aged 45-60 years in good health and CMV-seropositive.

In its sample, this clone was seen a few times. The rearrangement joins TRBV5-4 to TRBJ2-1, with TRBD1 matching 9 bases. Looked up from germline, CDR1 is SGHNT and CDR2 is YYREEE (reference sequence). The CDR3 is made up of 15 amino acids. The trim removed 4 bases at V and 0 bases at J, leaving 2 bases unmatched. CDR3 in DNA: TGTGCCAGCAGCATGGACAGGGGCTCCTACAATGAGCAGTTCTTC. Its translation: CASSMDRGSYNEQFF.

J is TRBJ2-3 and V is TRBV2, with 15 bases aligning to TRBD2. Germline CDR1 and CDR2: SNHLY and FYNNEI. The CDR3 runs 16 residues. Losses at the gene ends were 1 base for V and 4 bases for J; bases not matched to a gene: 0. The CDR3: CASSEGTSGGADTQYF. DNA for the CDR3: TGTGCCAGCAGTGAAGGGACTAGCGGGGGGGCAGATACGCAGTATTTT.